This T cell receptor (beta chain) was documented in a study of immune evolution from preneoplasia to lung adenocarcinoma. Background on the study: HLA loss of heterozygosity: 6% to 7.5% AIS, roughly 15% MIA, roughly 35% ADC, none AAH.

Comments on this clone: As yet, its antigen is unknown.

Sequencing used immunoSEQ multiplex PCR; TCRdb keeps in-frame clones, though not all of them. The sample contains approximately 6,900 clones, roughly 74% of which appear only once. Overall study findings and caveats: Later-stage lesions seemingly showed higher T cell density and diversity than normal lung. Normal lung had the highest top T cell clone frequencies.

V lost 10 bases and J lost 5, with 14 bases in between. The CDR3 is 12 amino acids. Germline CDR1 MDHEN, CDR2 SYDVKM. This chain connects TRBV28 to TRBJ1-1; D gene unclear. Sample: FFPE lung adenocarcinoma in situ tissue. This receptor was identified in a donor of 70 years or more with lung adenocarcinoma. In DNA, the CDR3 is TGTGCCACAAGGAAGCGGAAGACTGAAGCTTTCTTT. It encodes CATRKRKTEAFF.